These 28 T cell receptor beta chains share one sample of origin, sequenced in a study of cytomegalovirus exposure and HLA in healthy donors. Vbeta (60) and Jbeta (13) primers were used in the PCR. Here immunoSEQ multiplex PCR was the method, and the copy in TCRdb shows in-frame clones only, minus some. Of approximately 150,000 clones listed, roughly four fifths are singletons. The specimen was PBMCs. Receptor source: a man aged 35 to 55 in good health and CMV-seronegative.

The chain uses TRBV28 and TRBJ2-6, with TRBD2 as a possible D gene (5 bases). V was cut by 4 bases and J by 3 bases, with 10 bases left in between. Germline CDR1 reads MDHEN; CDR2 reads SYDVKM. CDR3 length: 15 amino acids. The CDR3 nucleotides are TGTGCCAGCAGTTCTTGGGCGGGTGGGGCCAACGTCCTGACTTTC. Translated, it gives CASSSWAGGANVLTF. The whole variable domain, filled in from reference TRBV28 and TRBJ2-6, reads DVKVTQSSRYLVKRTGEKVFLECVQDMDHENMFWYRQDPGLGLRLIYFSYDVKMKEKGDIPEGYSVSREKKERFSLILESASTNQTSMYLCASSSWAGGANVLTFGAGSRLTVL.

V usage is TRBV9 and J usage is TRBJ2-1; no clear D. Looked up from germline, CDR1 is SGDLS and CDR2 is YYNGEE. This CDR3 comprises 14 residues. V was pared by 3 bases and J by 3 bases, with 10 bases between. The CDR3 sequence: CASSARLNYNEQFF. DNA of the CDR3: TGTGCCAGCAGCGCCCGACTGAACTACAATGAGCAGTTCTTC.

The V call is TRBV11-2, the J call TRBJ2-7, with a weak D call TRBD1 (5 bases). Germline-derived CDR1 and CDR2 are SGHAT and FQNNGV. The CDR3 sequence is 14 residues long. Trimming shortened V by 6 bases and J by 0 bases, and 12 bases separated the two germline ends. CDR3 bases: TGTGCCAGCAGTTATCAGGGTTACTCCTACGAGCAGTACTTC. Its protein product is CASSYQGYSYEQYF. Filled out from reference TRBV11-2 and TRBJ2-7, the complete variable domain reads EAGVAQSPRYKIIEKRQSVAFWCNPISGHATLYWYQQILGQGPKLLIQFQNNGVVDDSQLPKDRFSAERLKGVDSTLKIQPAKLEDSAVYLCASSYQGYSYEQYFGPGTRLTVT.

On this clone itself: At one boundary the junction diverges from the germline segment, which might be a read error. V usage is TRBV7-9 and J usage is TRBJ2-6, with D unresolved. The CDR3 length is 13 residues. The germline CDR1 and CDR2 sequences are SEHNR and FQNEAQ (reference sequence). The CDR3 sequence is CSSVSFGANVLTF. The CDR3 bases are TGTTCCAGCGTCTCCTTCGGGGCCAACGTCCTGACTTTC. The whole variable domain, filled in from reference TRBV7-9 and TRBJ2-6, reads DTGVSQNPRHKITKRGQNVTFRCDPISEHNRLYWYRQTLGQGPEFLTYFQNEAQLEKSRLLSDRFSAERPKGSFSTLEIQRTEQGDSAMYLCSSVSFGANVLTFGAGSRLTVL.

The chain couples TRBV6-1 to TRBJ2-7; the D gene is possibly TRBD1 (6 bases). The CDR3 sequence is 15 residues long. V was pared by 8 bases and J by 3 bases, with 20 bases between. The germline gives CDR1 MNHNS, CDR2 SASEGT. Written as DNA, the CDR3 is TGTGCCAGCGAGTTAGGGCAGGGGCTAAACTACGAGCAGTACTTC. Protein product: CASELGQGLNYEQYF.

This clone is a singleton in its sample. This rearrangement joins TRBV14 to TRBJ2-7; D is possibly TRBD2 (7 bases). The V and J ends lost 0 bases and 2 bases respectively, with 11 bases between them. The CDR3 runs to 15 residues. From germline, CDR1 is SGHDN and CDR2 FVKESK. CDR3 nucleotides: TGTGCCAGCAGCCAAGAGGGGGGGCTACCCTACGAGCAGTACTTC. This translates into CASSQEGGLPYEQYF.

The rearrangement links TRBV7-9 to TRBJ1-1; a weak D match, TRBD1 (6 bases). The V end was cut by 4 bases, the J end by 11 bases, with 11 bases between. CDR1 SEHNR and CDR2 FQNEAQ come from the germline V gene (reference sequence). The CDR3 runs to 11 residues. CDR3 protein: CASSSYQGAFF. The DNA of the CDR3 is TGTGCCAGCAGCTCGTATCAGGGGGCTTTCTTT.

V and J are TRBV7-9 and TRBJ1-1; TRBD1 agrees at 8 bases. Per germline, CDR1 SEHNR and CDR2 FQNEAQ (reference sequence). Trimming at V came to 5 bases and at J to 7 bases, leaving 9 bases not matched to a gene. This CDR3 comprises 14 residues. The CDR3 DNA is TGTGCCAGCAGCCCCTTGGACAGGGTATTTGAAGCTTTCTTT. It is translated as CASSPLDRVFEAFF.

The chain carries TRBV11-2 and TRBJ2-2, with 10 bases aligning to TRBD2. The CDR3 sequence is 14 residues long. V shed 4 bases, J shed 6 bases, and the junction held 2 bases outside the gene matches. Germline V gene sequence: CDR1 SGHAT, CDR2 FQNNGV. In nucleotides, the CDR3 is TGTGCCAGCAGCTCTAGCGGGAGTGCCGGGGAGCTGTTTTTT. It codes for CASSSSGSAGELFF.

The V gene is TRBV7-2, the J gene TRBJ2-5; 10 bases align to TRBD1. Germline trimming cut 4 bases from V and 3 bases from J; bases unmatched to any gene: 5. The CDR3 has 15 amino acids. CDR1 and CDR2 from the germline V gene are SGHTA and FQGNSA. Here the CDR3 DNA reads TGTGCCAGCAGCTCATCCGGGACAGGGGAAGAGACCCAGTACTTC. Its protein product is CASSSSGTGEETQYF.

The J gene is TRBJ2-2, the V gene TRBV2; TRBD1 aligns across 8 bases. Losses at the gene ends were 7 bases for V and 1 base for J; bases not matched to a gene: 11. In germline, CDR1 is SNHLY, CDR2 FYNNEI. This CDR3 spans 17 amino acids. Written as DNA, the CDR3 is TGTGCCAGCACAAGGGCTTCCGGGACAGGGAACACCGGGGAGCTGTTTTTT. Its protein product is CASTRASGTGNTGELFF.

In this sample, this clone turned up a few times. The gene calls are TRBV27 and TRBJ2-7; 9 nucleotides match TRBD1. Trimming cost V 3 bases and J 6 bases; bases outside gene matches: 3. Germline V gene lookup returns CDR1 MNHEY and CDR2 SMNVEV (reference sequence). The CDR3 has 13 amino acids. CDR3 bases: TGTGCCAGCAGTTTCCCGGACAGGGGCGAGCAGTACTTC. Amino acids: CASSFPDRGEQYF.

The chain employs TRBV2 and TRBJ1-1; D is undetermined. V lost 7 bases and J 1 base, leaving 10 bases between the germline ends. The length of the CDR3 is 13 residues. Germline V gives CDR1 SNHLY, CDR2 FYNNEI. In DNA form, the CDR3 reads TGTGCCAGCACTTATAATAGGAACACTGAAGCTTTCTTT. Protein product: CASTYNRNTEAFF.

The V call is TRBV5-4, the J call TRBJ1-2; the match to TRBD1 covers 8 bases. The CDR3 covers 15 residues. CDR1 SGHNT and CDR2 YYREEE come from the germline V gene (reference sequence). V lost 0 bases to trimming and J lost 4 bases; unmatched junction nucleotides: 5. CDR3 DNA sequence: TGTGCCAGCAGCTTGGGACAGGGGTTGAGCTATGGCTACACCTTC. This gives the protein CASSLGQGLSYGYTF.

V and J are TRBV2 and TRBJ2-5, with D possibly TRBD2 on 5 matching bases. The germline V gene has CDR1 SNHLY and CDR2 FYNNEI. Deletions cut 6 bases from V and 7 bases from J, with 18 bases between. The CDR3 totals 14 residues. The CDR3 nucleotides read TGTGCCAGCAGGGACCGAGCGGCTTATAGGACCCAGTACTTC. Translating it yields CASRDRAAYRTQYF.

The CDR3 here is CASSPNGGGYNEQFF. Here the CDR3 DNA reads TGTGCCAGCAGCCCCAACGGGGGTGGGTACAATGAGCAGTTCTTC. V and J are TRBV7-3 and TRBJ2-1; a weak D match, TRBD2 (6 bases). CDR1 and CDR2 from the germline V gene are SGHTA and FQGTGA. This CDR3 region has 15 residues. Trimming removed 5 bases at V and 4 bases at J, with 15 bases between.

V usage is TRBV14 and J usage is TRBJ2-7, with 12 nucleotides matching TRBD2. This CDR3 contains 17 residues. The germline gives CDR1 SGHDN, CDR2 FVKESK. The junction had 12 bases not matched to a gene; V was cut back by 3 bases and J by 6 bases. CDR3 in amino acids: CASSHVGLAGLTPEQYF. In nucleotides, the CDR3 is TGTGCCAGCAGCCATGTCGGACTAGCGGGACTAACGCCCGAGCAGTACTTC.

As DNA, the CDR3 is TGTGCCAGCAGCTCAGGCCCCTACAGGACTAGCGTCTACAATGAGCAGTTCTTC. Amino acid sequence: CASSSGPYRTSVYNEQFF. The chain recombines TRBV13 with TRBJ2-1, with TRBD2 identical over 9 bases. Trimming cost V 4 bases and J 3 bases; bases outside gene matches: 13. This CDR3 contains 18 residues. Germline V gene lookup returns CDR1 PRHDT and CDR2 FYEKMQ (reference sequence).

This clone was detected a few times. The V and J genes are TRBV20-1 and TRBJ1-1; D is undetermined. Germline V gene lookup returns CDR1 DFQATT and CDR2 SNEGSKA (reference sequence). The CDR3 loop spans 11 amino acids. Trimming removed 0 bases from V and 7 bases from J, with 6 bases in between. The CDR3 nucleotides are TGCAGTGCTAGAGATCGGAGTGAAGCTTTCTTT. Its protein is CSARDRSEAFF.

There are a few counts of this clone. The chain carries TRBV7-9 and TRBJ1-2; D perhaps matches TRBD1 (5 bases). V lost 2 bases, J lost 0 bases, and 13 bases lay in between. This CDR3 is built from 16 residues. Germline V gene sequence: CDR1 SEHNR, CDR2 FQNEAQ (reference sequence). The CDR3, as DNA: TGTGCCAGCAGCTTAAGGAGGGGAGAGACTAACTATGGCTACACCTTC. Translating it yields CASSLRRGETNYGYTF.

The chain uses TRBV10-3 and TRBJ2-2; D is unclear. Trimming took 3 bases from V and 6 from J, leaving 11 bases between them. Per germline, CDR1 ENHRY and CDR2 SYGVKD. The CDR3 runs to 14 residues. The CDR3 reads CAISDGSKSGELFF. The DNA for the CDR3 is TGTGCCATCAGTGACGGGTCTAAGTCCGGGGAGCTGTTTTTT.

This rearrangement joins TRBV2 to TRBJ2-7; 10 nucleotides align to TRBD1. V trimming: 6 bases; J trimming: 4 bases; junction bases outside the gene matches: 6. Germline lookup yields CDR1 SNHLY and CDR2 FYNNEI. CDR3 length equals 14 residues. As DNA, the CDR3 is TGTGCCAGCAGCTCCGGGACAGGGGATTACGAGCAGTACGTC. Translated: CASSSGTGDYEQYV.

The V and J genes are TRBV5-1 and TRBJ2-7; D unresolved. V was clipped by 0 bases and J by 7 bases, with 11 bases between them. The CDR3 consists of 13 residues. CDR1 is SGHRS and CDR2 is YFSETQ in the germline V gene. Written as DNA, the CDR3 is TGCGCCAGCAGCTTGGTCGGTTCGCGGGAGCAGTACTTC. Amino acids: CASSLVGSREQYF. Variable domain in full (rest from reference TRBV5-1 and TRBJ2-7): KAGVTQTPRYLIKTRGQQVTLSCSPISGHRSVSWYQQTPGQGLQFLFEYFSETQRNKGNFPGRFSGRQFSNSRSEMNVSTLELGDSALYLCASSLVGSREQYFGPGTRLTVT.

The genes are TRBV6-5 and TRBJ1-2; TRBD1 might be the D (6 bases). The germline CDR1 and CDR2 sequences are MNHEY and SVGAGI. This CDR3 contains 14 residues. The V end lost 2 bases, the J end lost 8 bases, and 15 bases lay between the germline ends. CDR3 DNA sequence: TGTGCCAGCAGTTACGCGGGGGCAGGGAACGGCTACACCTTC. It specifies CASSYAGAGNGYTF.

The chain uses TRBV5-1 and TRBJ2-7, with 9 bases identical to TRBD2. Germline V gene sequence: CDR1 SGHRS, CDR2 YFSETQ. There are 12 residues in the CDR3. V was pared by 10 bases and J by 9 bases, with 11 bases of the junction left unmatched. CDR3 protein: CAAGTSRQGQYV. CDR3 nucleotide sequence: TGCGCCGCCGGGACTAGCCGACAGGGGCAGTACGTC.

The sample holds one count of this clone. The chain links TRBV29-1 to TRBJ2-2; 9 bases map to TRBD2. The trim removed 4 bases at V and 0 bases at J, leaving 3 bases unmatched. This CDR3 region has 15 residues. Germline CDR1 is SQVTM and CDR2 is ANQGSEA. CDR3 sequence: CSVASGRSNTGELFF. CDR3 in DNA: TGCAGCGTTGCAAGCGGGAGGTCGAACACCGGGGAGCTGTTTTTT.

The chain joins TRBV21-1 to TRBJ2-4; the table's TRBD2 call for D was not verified on the DNA. TRBV21-1 is shown as a pseudogene. CDR3 length equals 19 residues. In DNA form, the CDR3 reads TGTGCCAGCAGCAAAGCAACTAGCGGGAGGGGTCCTAGCCAAAACATTCAGTACTTC. Its protein product is CASSKATSGRGPSQNIQYF.

The rearrangement joins TRBV27 to TRBJ2-1, with no clear D. In germline, CDR1 is MNHEY, CDR2 SMNVEV (reference sequence). CDR3 length: 13 residues. Trimming removed 3 bases at V and 7 bases at J, with 10 bases between. DNA for the CDR3: TGTGCCAGCAGTTTCCTTCCGGTAAATGAGCAGTTCTTC. This sequence encodes CASSFLPVNEQFF.